This T cell receptor (beta chain) was documented in a study of T cells after yellow fever vaccination. Study in general: Low-cell-number fractions were prepared with SMART-Seq v4 Ultra Low Input. Findings of the study overall: Reappearance after the booster was seen for most primary-vaccination clones, at 95% to 97% CD4 and roughly 90% CD8.

Making TCR cDNA involved 5'RACE template switching, which added UMIs and a universal primer site. TCRdb called the 5' RACE reads again in MiXCR, with one record for every CDR3 protein. The sample has 240,000 or so distinct CDR3 sequences, 6.9% seen once; the top ten hold approximately 0.85%. This clonotype came up a few times. The target antigen is unknown. The specimen was CD4+ T cells sorted from PBMCs, collected 15 days after the yellow fever booster vaccination. The clonotype originates from a young man who received the YFV17D yellow fever vaccine.

CDR3 bases: TGCGCCAGCAGCCAAGAAGCCGCGAGAAGGACCGAGCAGTACTTC. Protein: CASSQEAARRTEQYF. The J gene is TRBJ2-7, the V gene TRBV4-3; D ambiguous. Trimming left V 0 bases short and J 6 bases short, with 15 bases between. The CDR3 covers 15 residues. The germline gives CDR1 LGHNA, CDR2 YSLEER.